Listed below are T cell receptor beta chains from one sample, sequenced in a study of radiation and T cells in renal cell carcinoma. Sequenced by immunoSEQ multiplex PCR; TCRdb stores in-frame clones only, minus some. In the table there are over 85,000 clones, about four fifths of which are singletons. The specimen comprised blood, sampled from a patient whose treatment included radiotherapy and nephrectomy. The receptors here all came from a man aged 60-69 years with renal cell carcinoma. Each CDR3 is given with its conserved first and last residue. Each record gives: V gene, clone size, J gene, D gene, CDR3 protein, CDR3 DNA. D genes are given only for firm matches. A row's size may be missing; if present it is once, few, many or a size class.

>TRBV7-2|.|TRBJ2-1|.
CASSLVPSLDNEQFF
TGTGCCAGCAGCTTAGTCCCTAGTCTCGACAATGAGCAGTTCTTC
>TRBV4-2|.|TRBJ2-7|.
CASSQDLGWKYEQYF
TGTGCCAGCAGCCAAGATTTGGGCTGGAAGTACGAGCAGTACTTC
>TRBV30|.|TRBJ1-1|.
CAWSVGSNTEAFF
TGTGCCTGGAGTGTAGGGTCGAACACTGAAGCTTTCTTT
>TRBV27|large|TRBJ2-7|TRBD2
CASGLKGGSYEQYF
TGTGCCAGCGGATTAAAGGGCGGGAGTTACGAGCAGTACTTC
>TRBV5-4|once|TRBJ2-2|.
CASSLAPITGELFF
TGTGCCAGCAGCTTGGCCCCCATCACCGGGGAGCTGTTTTTT
>TRBV6-5|.|TRBJ2-7|.
CATLRGYEQYF
TGTGCCACCCTAAGGGGCTACGAGCAGTACTTC
>TRBV28|.|TRBJ1-2|TRBD1
CASRTGDYGYTF
TGTGCCAGCAGGACAGGGGACTATGGCTACACCTTC
>TRBV28|.|TRBJ2-7|.
CASSLWGRGEQYF
TGTGCCAGCAGTTTATGGGGGCGCGGCGAGCAGTACTTC
>TRBV9|.|TRBJ1-1|.
CASSPRTGLNTEAFF
TGTGCCAGCAGCCCGCGGACCGGACTGAACACTGAAGCTTTCTTT
>TRBV30|.|TRBJ2-7|TRBD1
CAWNPGQATYEQYF
TGTGCCTGGAATCCTGGACAGGCGACCTACGAGCAGTACTTC
>TRBV6-6|.|TRBJ2-1|TRBD2
CASSYSSGAYQFF
TGTGCCAGCAGTTACTCTAGCGGGGCGTACCAGTTCTTC
>TRBV2|.|TRBJ1-1|TRBD1
CASYFRDRGGMNTEAFF
TGTGCCAGCTACTTCCGGGACAGGGGTGGGATGAACACTGAAGCTTTCTTT
>TRBV5-1|.|TRBJ2-1|.
CASSLEGSRYNEQFF
TGCGCCAGCAGCTTGGAGGGATCCCGTTACAATGAGCAGTTCTTC
>TRBV6-1|.|TRBJ2-4|.
CASSESFGQQNIQYF
TGTGCCAGCAGTGAATCCTTCGGACAGCAAAACATTCAGTACTTC
>TRBV6-5|.|TRBJ1-1|.
CASSYATGNTEAFF
TGTGCCAGCAGTTACGCGACAGGGAACACTGAAGCTTTCTTT
>TRBV11-3|few|TRBJ2-5|TRBD2
CASSPGTSYGTQYF
TGTGCCAGCAGCCCGGGGACTAGCTACGGGACCCAGTACTTC
>TRBV21-1|.|TRBJ1-1|.
CASSALMSMNTEAFF
TGTGCCAGCAGCGCCCTGATGAGTATGAACACTGAAGCTTTCTTT
>TRBV6-5|.|TRBJ2-3|TRBD1
CASSRRDRGDTQYF
TGTGCCAGCAGCCGCCGGGACAGGGGGGATACGCAGTATTTT
>TRBV5-1|.|TRBJ1-4|TRBD1
CASSQGQGGATNEKLFF
TGCGCCAGCAGCCAGGGACAGGGGGGAGCAACTAATGAAAAACTGTTTTTT
>TRBV5-5|.|TRBJ1-2|.
CASSFPGVYGYTF
TGTGCCAGCAGCTTTCCCGGCGTCTATGGCTACACCTTC
>TRBV5-1|.|TRBJ2-5|.
CASSLGGLQETQYF
TGCGCCAGCAGCTTGGGGGGACTGCAAGAGACCCAGTACTTC
>TRBV6-6|.|TRBJ2-3|.
CASSTPDTQYF
TGTGCCAGCAGTACTCCAGATACGCAGTATTTT
>TRBV15|.|TRBJ2-3|.
CATSLDTRTDTQYF
TGTGCCACCAGCCTGGACACCCGCACAGATACGCAGTATTTT
>TRBV5-1|.|TRBJ2-5|.
CASSLVGVETQYF
TGCGCCAGCAGCTTAGTAGGGGTAGAGACCCAGTACTTC
>TRBV9|few|TRBJ2-1|.
CASSVIQAGPYNEQFF
TGTGCCAGCAGCGTAATTCAGGCGGGACCTTACAATGAGCAGTTCTTC
>TRBV2|once|TRBJ2-1|.
CASGSGPLNEQFF
TGTGCCAGCGGGAGTGGACCCCTCAATGAGCAGTTCTTC
>TRBV4-2|.|TRBJ2-1|.
CASSQVGISGLDEQFF
TGTGCCAGCAGCCAAGTCGGGATCTCGGGCCTCGATGAGCAGTTCTTC
>TRBV19|.|TRBJ2-6|.
CASSSAGSGANVLTF
TGTGCCAGTAGTAGCGCAGGCTCTGGGGCCAACGTCCTGACTTTC
>TRBV7-2|.|TRBJ2-3|.
CASSQNLADTQYF
TGTGCCAGCAGCCAAAATCTCGCAGATACGCAGTATTTT
>TRBV27|large|TRBJ1-2|.
CASSLFPDSFYGYTF
TGTGCCAGCAGTTTATTCCCGGACAGCTTCTATGGCTACACCTTC
>TRBV14|.|TRBJ1-2|.
CASSQDSYGHGYTF
TGTGCCAGCAGCCAAGATTCTTATGGCCATGGCTACACCTTC
>TRBV7-9|.|TRBJ1-2|.
CASSLDGSNYGYTF
TGTGCCAGCAGCTTAGACGGGTCTAACTATGGCTACACCTTC
>TRBV7-9|.|TRBJ2-7|TRBD2
CASSPPTSGSLNEQYF
TGTGCCAGCAGCCCCCCGACTAGCGGGAGTTTAAACGAGCAGTACTTC
>TRBV21-1|.|TRBJ2-7|.
CASSKVAGQGVIYEQYF
TGTGCCAGCAGCAAAGTGGCTGGACAGGGAGTTATCTACGAGCAGTACTTC
>TRBV7-2|.|TRBJ2-3|.
CASSSRMGTSPDTQYF
TGTGCCAGCAGCTCACGGATGGGCACTAGTCCAGATACGCAGTATTTT
>TRBV10-3|.|TRBJ1-1|.
CAISDPGMNTEAFF
TGTGCCATCAGTGATCCAGGGATGAACACTGAAGCTTTCTTT
>TRBV10-2|.|TRBJ2-3|TRBD2
CASSESGLAGVKQYF
TGCGCCAGCAGTGAGTCAGGGCTAGCGGGAGTCAAGCAGTATTTT
>TRBV11-2|.|TRBJ1-1|TRBD1
CASSPGGSGTEAFF
TGTGCCAGCAGCCCAGGGGGCTCGGGCACTGAAGCTTTCTTT
>TRBV7-2|many|TRBJ1-1|TRBD1
CASSARTGGDTEAFF
TGTGCCAGCAGCGCGCGGACAGGGGGCGACACTGAAGCTTTCTTT
>TRBV7-9|.|TRBJ2-5|.
CASAGGLGETQYF
TGTGCCAGCGCCGGAGGGTTAGGAGAGACCCAGTACTTC
>TRBV5-6|.|TRBJ2-5|.
CASRIRSYQETQYF
TGTGCCAGCAGAATCCGCTCGTACCAAGAGACCCAGTACTTC
>TRBV27|.|TRBJ2-3|.
CASTTRDNTDTQYF
TGTGCCAGCACGACAAGGGACAACACAGATACGCAGTATTTT
>TRBV7-9|.|TRBJ2-7|TRBD2
CASSLAGGPPYEQYF
TGTGCCAGCAGCTTAGCGGGAGGGCCCCCCTACGAGCAGTACTTC
>TRBV19|few|TRBJ1-1|TRBD1
CASNPGQGAGITEAFF
TGTGCCAGTAACCCGGGACAGGGGGCCGGTATAACTGAAGCTTTCTTT
>TRBV7-2|.|TRBJ1-1|.
CASRIGGIPEAFF
TGTGCCAGCAGGATCGGTGGGATTCCTGAAGCTTTCTTT
>TRBV7-9|once|TRBJ2-1|TRBD2
CASSFLAGLRNEQFF
TGTGCCAGCAGCTTCCTAGCGGGACTGCGGAATGAGCAGTTCTTC
>TRBV6-1|.|TRBJ2-7|.
CASSEQGVGRGPLGEQYF
TGTGCCAGCAGTGAACAGGGAGTGGGCAGGGGTCCCCTAGGCGAGCAGTACTTC
>TRBV6-6|.|TRBJ1-5|.
CASSYSSRNSQPQHF
TGTGCCAGCAGTTACTCGAGCCGTAATAGTCAGCCCCAGCATTTT
>TRBV5-1|few|TRBJ2-5|.
CASSIKETQYF
TGCGCCAGCAGCATAAAAGAGACCCAGTACTTC
>TRBV27|.|TRBJ1-2|.
CASSYGGSQGYGYTF
TGTGCCAGCAGTTACGGGGGGTCACAGGGCTATGGCTACACCTTC
>TRBV11-2|.|TRBJ2-3|TRBD2
CASSLDFGLAVGDTQYF
TGTGCCAGCAGCTTAGACTTCGGACTAGCGGTTGGAGATACGCAGTATTTT
>TRBV10-1|.|TRBJ2-7|TRBD2
CASSEGTSGFYEQYF
TGCGCCAGCAGTGAGGGGACTAGCGGTTTCTACGAGCAGTACTTC
>TRBV6-4|.|TRBJ2-1|TRBD2
CASSLPTSGSYNEQFF
TGTGCCAGCAGTTTACCAACTAGCGGGTCCTACAATGAGCAGTTCTTC
>TRBV7-9|.|TRBJ2-5|TRBD2
CASSPMGGTSGTQYF
TGTGCCAGCAGCCCTATGGGGGGGACTAGCGGGACCCAGTACTTC
>TRBV19|.|TRBJ2-4|.
CASSIAGNKNIQYF
TGTGCCAGTAGTATAGCAGGGAACAAAAACATTCAGTACTTC
>TRBV25-1|.|TRBJ1-3|.
CASSETGRRNTIYF
TGTGCCAGCAGTGAAACTGGCAGACGAAACACCATATATTTT
>TRBV7-9|few|TRBJ1-5|.
CASSMGRYSNQPQHF
TGTGCCAGCAGCATGGGACGTTATAGCAATCAGCCCCAGCATTTT
>TRBV4-2|.|TRBJ2-4|TRBD2
CASGAGGNIQYF
TGTGCCAGTGGGGCGGGAGGAAACATTCAGTACTTC
>TRBV2|.|TRBJ2-6|.
CATRGAGPSLSGANVLTF
TGTGCCACCCGGGGGGCAGGACCCTCCCTCTCTGGGGCCAACGTCCTGACTTTC